This TCR beta chain was documented in a study of shared clonotypes between healthy human individuals. Concerning this clone: Other DNA sequences from this sample encode an identical CDR3 as well.

TCRdb's copy holds only in-frame clones and misses some; the assay was immunoSEQ multiplex PCR. The table lists some 2.1 million clones, 85% to 95% of them singletons. CDR3 size: 14 residues. Germline values: CDR1 SNHLY, CDR2 FYNNEI. V dropped 5 bases and J dropped 1; count of bases not matched to a gene: 0. Sequences were obtained from naive CD4+ T cells sorted from blood. Regarding subset: CD45RA+ positively selected. The chain joins TRBV2 to TRBJ2-2; TRBD2 aligns across 8 bases. This clonotype originated in a man between 18 and 35 years old in good health. Written as DNA, the CDR3 is TGTGCCAGCAGTCTAGCGGGGAACACCGGGGAGCTGTTTTTT. Translated: CASSLAGNTGELFF.